A selection of T cell receptor beta chains follows, all from one sample in a study of identical twins. TCRdb processed the 5' RACE reads anew with MiXCR; each CDR3 protein has one entry. The data show under 900,000 distinct CDR3 sequences, 15% to 20% seen once. These data also formed part of another study, on T cells expressing NK-cell markers.

The sequencing sample was made of PBMCs. These receptors were obtained from a young woman in good health. Each CDR3 is given with its conserved first and last residue. A D gene is named only where the DNA matches it firmly. Some rows mark clone size as missing; the rest say once, few, many or name a class of expanded clone.

v_gene	j_gene	abundance	d_gene	CDR3aa	CDR3nt
TRBV6-2/TRBV6-3	TRBJ1-1	few	-	CASRTGGLVTEAFF	TGTGCCAGCAGGACCGGGGGCCTGGTCACTGAAGCTTTCTTT
TRBV20-1	TRBJ2-1	-	TRBD2	CSARSGLAGGISYNEQFF	TGCAGTGCTAGGTCGGGACTAGCGGGAGGGATCTCCTACAATGAGCAGTTCTTC
TRBV29-1	TRBJ2-7	-	-	CSVVWGPYEQYF	TGCAGCGTTGTCTGGGGGCCCTACGAGCAGTACTTC
TRBV29-1	TRBJ1-2	-	-	CSVEKGYTF	TGCAGCGTTGAAAAGGGCTACACCTTC
TRBV20-1	TRBJ2-1	few	-	CSARPLAVYNEQFF	TGCAGTGCTAGACCATTAGCGGTTTACAATGAGCAGTTCTTC
TRBV5-1	TRBJ2-5	-	-	CASSFPGEVTQYF	TGCGCCAGCAGCTTCCCAGGGGAGGTGACCCAGTACTTC
TRBV5-1	TRBJ2-5	-	TRBD2	CASSWGGSEETQYF	TGCGCCAGCAGCTGGGGGGGGTCAGAAGAGACCCAGTACTTC
TRBV12-3/TRBV12-4	TRBJ2-3	-	TRBD1	CASSSGQGYSHTQYF	TGTGCCAGCAGTTCCGGACAGGGATATTCCCATACGCAGTATTTT
TRBV20-1	TRBJ2-1	few	-	CSASGVGEQFF	TGCAGTGCTAGCGGCGTAGGTGAGCAGTTCTTC
TRBV4-3	TRBJ2-7	-	-	CASSPYLGGVGLSYEQYF	TGCGCCAGCAGCCCCTATCTTGGGGGAGTCGGCCTCTCCTACGAGCAGTACTTC
TRBV2	TRBJ2-1	-	-	CASGRGGRGSDYNEQFF	TGTGCCAGCGGCCGCGGCGGTAGGGGTAGTGACTACAATGAGCAGTTCTTC
TRBV7-2	TRBJ1-2	-	-	CASSLEHRPNYGYTF	TGTGCCAGCAGCTTAGAGCACCGCCCTAACTATGGCTACACCTTC
TRBV20-1	TRBJ2-7	-	-	CSARMLDSSSYEQYF	TGCAGTGCTCGTATGTTGGACTCAAGCTCCTACGAGCAGTACTTC
TRBV4-3	TRBJ2-1	few	-	CASSQDDGYNEQFF	TGCGCCAGCAGCCAAGATGATGGCTACAATGAGCAGTTCTTC
TRBV29-1	TRBJ2-1	few	TRBD1	CSVNAGTGVNEQFF	TGCAGCGTTAACGCCGGGACAGGGGTCAATGAGCAGTTCTTC
TRBV6-1	TRBJ1-5	-	-	CASSEVYGGQPQHF	TGTGCCAGCAGTGAAGTTTATGGGGGGCAGCCCCAGCATTTT